The rows below give T cell receptor beta chains drawn from one sample of a study of blood T cell repertoires in COVID-19. Assay used: immunoSEQ multiplex PCR; TCRdb lists only in-frame clones, some missing. The sample carries about 350,000 clones, around nine tenths recorded once. Material for sequencing was PBMCs or T cells enriched from blood (not recorded which). These receptors all come from a woman in her 30s who had been exposed to COVID-19. The CDR3 runs from the conserved cysteine through the conserved F or W. The order of the fields is CDR3 protein, CDR3 DNA, V gene, clone size, D gene, J gene. The D gene is left open where the match is weak. Some rows mark clone size as missing; the rest say once, few, many or name a class of expanded clone.

CDR3aa: CASSYGGTGGDEQFF
CDR3nt: TGTGCCAGCAGTTACGGAGGGACAGGGGGAGATGAGCAGTTCTTC
v_gene: TRBV6-5
abundance: NA
d_gene: TRBD1
j_gene: TRBJ2-1

CDR3aa: CASETGNSNQPQHF
CDR3nt: TGTGCCAGTGAGACAGGGAATAGCAATCAGCCCCAGCATTTT
v_gene: TRBV19
abundance: NA
d_gene: TRBD1
j_gene: TRBJ1-5

CDR3aa: CATSEQGWGQPQHF
CDR3nt: TGTGCCACCAGTGAGCAGGGTTGGGGTCAGCCCCAGCATTTT
v_gene: TRBV24-1
abundance: NA
d_gene: NA
j_gene: TRBJ1-5

CDR3aa: CASSVGLELTDTQYF
CDR3nt: TGTGCCAGCAGCGTAGGCTTAGAACTCACAGATACGCAGTATTTT
v_gene: TRBV9
abundance: NA
d_gene: NA
j_gene: TRBJ2-3

CDR3aa: CASSLGVPGTEAFF
CDR3nt: TGTGCCAGCAGCTTAGGGGTACCGGGCACTGAAGCTTTCTTT
v_gene: TRBV11-2
abundance: NA
d_gene: NA
j_gene: TRBJ1-1

CDR3aa: CASSSGRANYGYTF
CDR3nt: TGTGCCAGCAGCTCGGGTCGTGCTAACTATGGCTACACCTTC
v_gene: TRBV5-4
abundance: NA
d_gene: NA
j_gene: TRBJ1-2

CDR3aa: CATSDRGQGADYGYTF
CDR3nt: TGTGCCACCAGTGACCGGGGACAGGGGGCGGACTATGGCTACACCTTC
v_gene: TRBV24-1
abundance: NA
d_gene: TRBD1
j_gene: TRBJ1-2

CDR3aa: CASSHRAAGGPPYNEQFF
CDR3nt: TGTGCCAGCAGCCATCGGGCGGCGGGAGGGCCCCCCTACAATGAGCAGTTCTTC
v_gene: TRBV4-2
abundance: NA
d_gene: TRBD2
j_gene: TRBJ2-1

CDR3aa: CASSSPTGLQETQYF
CDR3nt: TGTGCCAGCAGTTCCCCGACAGGGCTCCAAGAGACCCAGTACTTC
v_gene: TRBV28
abundance: NA
d_gene: TRBD1
j_gene: TRBJ2-5

CDR3aa: CASSETSGSSYNEQFF
CDR3nt: TGCGCCAGCAGTGAGACTAGCGGGAGCTCCTACAATGAGCAGTTCTTC
v_gene: TRBV10-1
abundance: once
d_gene: TRBD2
j_gene: TRBJ2-1

CDR3aa: CSVVASRGTGELFF
CDR3nt: TGCAGCGTTGTAGCCTCCAGGGGCACCGGGGAGCTGTTTTTT
v_gene: TRBV29-1
abundance: NA
d_gene: NA
j_gene: TRBJ2-2

CDR3aa: CASTGLRRPYEQYF
CDR3nt: TGCGCCAGCACCGGGTTGCGGCGCCCATACGAGCAGTACTTC
v_gene: TRBV10-2
abundance: NA
d_gene: NA
j_gene: TRBJ2-7

CDR3aa: CASSSTRTGTGYGYTF
CDR3nt: TGTGCCAGCAGCTCCACCCGGACGGGGACAGGCTATGGCTACACCTTC
v_gene: TRBV7-2
abundance: few
d_gene: TRBD1
j_gene: TRBJ1-2

CDR3aa: CASSFGNPGSGLFF
CDR3nt: TGTGCCAGCAGCTTCGGCAATCCGGGAAGTGGACTGTTTTTT
v_gene: TRBV5-6
abundance: NA
d_gene: NA
j_gene: TRBJ1-4

CDR3aa: CATSEETRYTF
CDR3nt: TGTGCCACCAGTGAAGAGACTCGCTACACCTTC
v_gene: TRBV24-1
abundance: NA
d_gene: NA
j_gene: TRBJ1-2

CDR3aa: CASGYTPPTGNQPQHF
CDR3nt: TGTGCTAGTGGTTACACACCCCCGACAGGCAATCAGCCCCAGCATTTT
v_gene: TRBV12-5
abundance: NA
d_gene: NA
j_gene: TRBJ1-5

CDR3aa: CASSLGLAGDEQFF
CDR3nt: TGTGCCAGCAGCTTAGGCCTAGCGGGGGATGAGCAGTTCTTC
v_gene: TRBV7-2
abundance: NA
d_gene: TRBD2
j_gene: TRBJ2-1

CDR3aa: CSVEATAGYEQYF
CDR3nt: TGCAGCGTTGAAGCTACTGCAGGCTACGAGCAGTACTTC
v_gene: TRBV29-1
abundance: NA
d_gene: NA
j_gene: TRBJ2-7

CDR3aa: CASSPGLAGGPPETQYF
CDR3nt: TGTGCCAGCAGCCCGGGACTAGCGGGAGGGCCCCCAGAGACCCAGTACTTC
v_gene: TRBV7-2
abundance: once
d_gene: TRBD2
j_gene: TRBJ2-5

CDR3aa: CASSVFDRDSYGYTF
CDR3nt: TGTGCCAGCAGCGTGTTTGACAGGGATAGCTATGGCTACACCTTC
v_gene: TRBV9
abundance: few
d_gene: TRBD1
j_gene: TRBJ1-2

CDR3aa: CAWTPADGVQETQYF
CDR3nt: TGTGCCTGGACACCCGCCGATGGAGTCCAAGAGACCCAGTACTTC
v_gene: TRBV30
abundance: NA
d_gene: NA
j_gene: TRBJ2-5

CDR3aa: CASSQDVGRASGELFF
CDR3nt: TGTGCCAGCAGCCAAGACGTCGGGAGGGCCTCGGGGGAGCTGTTTTTT
v_gene: TRBV14
abundance: NA
d_gene: TRBD2
j_gene: TRBJ2-2

CDR3aa: CATHTRDRENTGELFF
CDR3nt: TGCGCCACCCACACTAGAGACAGGGAGAACACCGGGGAGCTGTTTTTT
v_gene: TRBV10-2
abundance: NA
d_gene: TRBD1
j_gene: TRBJ2-2

CDR3aa: CASSPSNAEAFF
CDR3nt: TGTGCCAGCAGCCCTTCTAACGCTGAAGCTTTCTTT
v_gene: TRBV7-9
abundance: NA
d_gene: NA
j_gene: TRBJ1-1

CDR3aa: CASSLSLAGGREQYF
CDR3nt: TGTGCCAGCAGCTTATCCCTAGCGGGAGGACGCGAGCAGTACTTC
v_gene: TRBV7-2
abundance: NA
d_gene: TRBD2
j_gene: TRBJ2-7

CDR3aa: CASSPGTGNWNGYTF
CDR3nt: TGTGCCAGCTCACCCGGGACAGGGAACTGGAATGGCTACACCTTC
v_gene: TRBV18
abundance: once
d_gene: TRBD1
j_gene: TRBJ1-2

CDR3aa: CASSFNRVELFF
CDR3nt: TGTGCCAGCAGCTTCAACAGGGTAGAACTGTTTTTT
v_gene: TRBV7-6
abundance: once
d_gene: NA
j_gene: TRBJ1-4

CDR3aa: CATEREGYGYTF
CDR3nt: TGTGCCACCGAAAGGGAGGGCTACGGCTACACCTTC
v_gene: TRBV24-1
abundance: NA
d_gene: NA
j_gene: TRBJ1-2

CDR3aa: CASSARGDNYGYTF
CDR3nt: TGTGCCAGCAGCGCCCGGGGGGATAACTATGGCTACACCTTC
v_gene: TRBV9
abundance: NA
d_gene: NA
j_gene: TRBJ1-2

CDR3aa: CASSVQGQGGEKLFF
CDR3nt: TGTGCCAGCAGTGTTCAGGGACAGGGAGGGGAAAAACTGTTTTTT
v_gene: TRBV2
abundance: few
d_gene: TRBD1
j_gene: TRBJ1-4

CDR3aa: CASSQDGGSPLHF
CDR3nt: TGTGCCAGCAGCCAAGACGGAGGATCACCCCTCCACTTT
v_gene: TRBV3-1/TRBV3-2
abundance: NA
d_gene: NA
j_gene: TRBJ1-6

CDR3aa: CASQETSGRAGETQYF
CDR3nt: TGTGCCAGCCAGGAGACTAGCGGGAGGGCCGGGGAGACCCAGTACTTC
v_gene: TRBV7-9
abundance: NA
d_gene: TRBD2
j_gene: TRBJ2-5

CDR3aa: CASSQDQFHTSGGSGETQYF
CDR3nt: TGTGCCAGCAGCCAAGATCAATTCCATACGTCAGGGGGCAGTGGGGAGACCCAGTACTTC
v_gene: TRBV14
abundance: NA
d_gene: TRBD1
j_gene: TRBJ2-5

CDR3aa: CASSPDRMSYEQYF
CDR3nt: TGTGCCAGCAGCCCGGACAGGATGTCCTACGAGCAGTACTTC
v_gene: TRBV2
abundance: NA
d_gene: TRBD1
j_gene: TRBJ2-7

CDR3aa: CARSSARDRGLHEQFF
CDR3nt: TGTGCCAGAAGCTCGGCCCGGGACAGGGGGTTGCATGAGCAGTTCTTC
v_gene: TRBV5-3
abundance: NA
d_gene: TRBD1
j_gene: TRBJ2-1

CDR3aa: CASSQDSGGGDQPQHF
CDR3nt: TGTGCCAGCAGCCAAGATTCGGGGGGTGGTGATCAGCCCCAGCATTTT
v_gene: TRBV3-1/TRBV3-2
abundance: NA
d_gene: NA
j_gene: TRBJ1-5

CDR3aa: CASSAELYTDTQYF
CDR3nt: TGTGCCAGCAGCGCCGAACTATACACAGATACGCAGTATTTT
v_gene: TRBV7-8
abundance: NA
d_gene: NA
j_gene: TRBJ2-3

CDR3aa: CASSYFSGSYEQYF
CDR3nt: TGTGCCAGCAGTTATTTTAGCGGGAGTTACGAGCAGTACTTC
v_gene: TRBV6-5
abundance: once
d_gene: TRBD2
j_gene: TRBJ2-7

CDR3aa: CASSHPGEKPLYGYTF
CDR3nt: TGTGCCAGCAGTCACCCCGGGGAGAAACCCCTCTATGGCTACACCTTC
v_gene: TRBV7-9
abundance: NA
d_gene: NA
j_gene: TRBJ1-2

CDR3aa: CASSDGGTDTQYF
CDR3nt: TGTGCCAGCAGTGACGGGGGCACAGATACGCAGTATTTT
v_gene: TRBV28
abundance: NA
d_gene: NA
j_gene: TRBJ2-3

CDR3aa: CASSQDGAGGPYEQYF
CDR3nt: TGTGCCAGCAGCCAAGACGGCGCGGGAGGACCCTACGAGCAGTACTTC
v_gene: TRBV3-1/TRBV3-2
abundance: NA
d_gene: TRBD2
j_gene: TRBJ2-7

CDR3aa: CASSVETGRDQPQHF
CDR3nt: TGTGCCAGCAGCGTAGAGACAGGGCGTGATCAGCCCCAGCATTTT
v_gene: TRBV9
abundance: NA
d_gene: TRBD1
j_gene: TRBJ1-5

CDR3aa: CASSPRRDRRTDQPQHF
CDR3nt: TGTGCCAGCAGTCCACGCCGGGACAGGAGAACAGATCAGCCCCAGCATTTT
v_gene: TRBV27
abundance: NA
d_gene: TRBD1
j_gene: TRBJ1-5

CDR3aa: CASSTGTSAYNEQFF
CDR3nt: TGTGCCAGCAGTACCGGGACTAGCGCGTACAATGAGCAGTTCTTC
v_gene: TRBV6-5
abundance: NA
d_gene: TRBD2
j_gene: TRBJ2-1

CDR3aa: CASSHSGGDGYTF
CDR3nt: TGTGCCAGCAGCCATTCAGGGGGCGATGGCTACACCTTC
v_gene: TRBV11-2
abundance: NA
d_gene: TRBD1
j_gene: TRBJ1-2

CDR3aa: CASSPNRASYEQYF
CDR3nt: TGTGCCAGCTCTCCAAACAGGGCTTCCTACGAGCAGTACTTC
v_gene: TRBV18
abundance: NA
d_gene: NA
j_gene: TRBJ2-7